Here is one TCR beta chain with its context. The CDR3 consists of 13 residues. The V end lost 4 bases, the J end lost 5 bases, and 11 bases lay between the germline ends. Germline V gives CDR1 SGHVS, CDR2 FQNEAQ. The data belong to a study of T cell responses to AZD1222 COVID-19 vaccine. Libraries were prepared by immunoSEQ multiplex PCR; TCRdb keeps only in-frame clonotypes and omits some of them. There are more than 110,000 clones in the sample; about 90% occur only once, and more than 3% lies in the top ten. The source is an adult who received the AZD1222 COVID-19 vaccine. The V gene is TRBV7-8, the J gene TRBJ2-5; D is ambiguous. The sequencing used peripheral blood, collected 28 days after the second AZD1222 dose. The CDR3 nucleotides are TGTGCCAGCAGCTGGGCTGGCGGTGAGACCCAGTACTTC. This codes for CASSWAGGETQYF.